This TCR beta chain came from a study of Graves' ophthalmopathy and Graves' hyperthyroidism. Study results and caveats: A model built from 13 signatures distinguished ophthalmopathy from stable hyperthyroidism with 87.88% sensitivity and around 81% specificity.

With a duration under 3 months, ophthalmopathy in the donors showed moderate-to-severe activity, CAS ≥3 and NOSPECS ≥4. Diagnostic conclusions were grounded in clinical symptoms, serum thyroxine, TRAb, thyroid ultrasound and orbital computed tomography. Investigators amplified TCR beta CDR3 regions from RNA transcripts. First-round RT-PCR employed HTBI primers, with a second-round multiplex PCR after it. TCRdb fed the multiplex PCR reads into MiXCR, producing one record per CDR3 protein. This table holds about 700,000 distinct CDR3 sequences, 35% to 50% found once. As regards this clonotype: Its antigen is unknown.

With 2 bases clipped from V and 6 bases from J, the junction kept 6 bases outside the gene matches. CDR1 and CDR2 (germline): MNHNS, SASEGT. The CDR3 totals 15 residues. This TCR was sampled from an adult man with Graves' ophthalmopathy. The rearrangement uses TRBV6-1 and TRBJ1-4, with 7 bases that match TRBD1. Sequencing input: peripheral blood. The DNA of the CDR3 is TGTGCCAGCAGTGAACCATCGACAGGGTATGAAAAACTGTTTTTT. Amino acids: CASSEPSTGYEKLFF.